The table lists the clone carrying this T cell receptor beta chain with a few counts. Its antigen is still unknown. Preparation of the TCRbeta library was carried out with unique molecular identifiers. Using its own MiXCR run on the PCR reads, TCRdb lists one record per CDR3 protein. Among 500,000 or so distinct CDR3 sequences, approximately 10% were seen once, and the ten largest hold less than 15%. This specimen belongs to a study of T-cell reconstitution after alpha-beta-depleted transplantation in children. General observations from the study: About two months after transplant, alpha-beta T cells reportedly came from several hundred expanded graft clones. There were some patients whose high TCRbeta diversity at day 60 came from surviving recipient T cells and thymic progenitors. T-cell numbers and diversity one year post-transplant derived largely from freshly generated T cells.

Germline CDR1 SGHTA, CDR2 FQGNSA. This CDR3 is 14 amino acids long. V lost 1 base and J lost 8; bases outside the gene matches: 5. The sample was PBMCs, mostly from graft donor cells, taken 180 days after TCRalphabeta/CD19-depleted stem cell transplant. The sequence came from a female patient between 2 and 15 years old who had a stem cell transplant for aplastic anemia, so the T cells may come from the graft donor. V and J are TRBV7-2 and TRBJ2-1, with TRBD1 matching over 7 bases. The CDR3 DNA follows: TGTGCCAGCAGCTTAGTGGGGACAGCCGATGAGCAGTTCTTC. This encodes CASSLVGTADEQFF.